Described below is a single T cell receptor beta chain sequence and its context. Its antigen is unknown. This entry comes from a study of OX40 agonist ivuxolimab in advanced cancers. The wider study: Ivuxolimab was administered intravenously to patients at 0.01 to 10 mg/kg every 2 weeks. Participants, 82.7% male, averaged about 56 years of age, ranging from about 23 to 90. Overall study results and limits: Some nonresponders additionally presented with little normalized T-cell clonal expansion. On average, a greater number of expanded clones characterised CD8+ T cells relative to CD4+.

CDR3 length: 11 residues. Trimming left V 5 bases short and J 4 bases short, with 5 bases between. The germline CDR1 and CDR2 sequences are SGHAT and FQNNGV. Sequencing used immunoSEQ multiplex PCR; TCRdb keeps in-frame clones, though not all of them. Of approximately 60,000 clones in the sample, approximately 83% were seen once. The chain uses TRBV11-2 and TRBJ2-5; D unresolved. The TCR originated in an adult with an advanced solid tumor such as melanoma, head and neck, liver or kidney cancer. Sequencing was performed on CD4+ or CD8+ T cells sorted from blood, taken in a trial of the OX40 agonist ivuxolimab. CDR3 protein: CASSPGETQYF. The CDR3 region has the DNA TGTGCCAGCAGCCCCGGAGAGACCCAGTACTTC.